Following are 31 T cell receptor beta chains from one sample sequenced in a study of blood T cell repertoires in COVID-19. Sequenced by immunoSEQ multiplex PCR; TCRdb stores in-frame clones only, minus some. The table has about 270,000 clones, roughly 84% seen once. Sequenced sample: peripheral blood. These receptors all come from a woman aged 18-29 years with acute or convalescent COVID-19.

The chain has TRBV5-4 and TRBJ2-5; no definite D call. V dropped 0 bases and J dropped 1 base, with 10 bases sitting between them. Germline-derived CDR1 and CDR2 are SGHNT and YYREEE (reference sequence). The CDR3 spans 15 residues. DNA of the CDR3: TGTGCCAGCAGCTTGGGGGCAGTTTTCCAAGAGACCCAGTACTTC. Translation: CASSLGAVFQETQYF.

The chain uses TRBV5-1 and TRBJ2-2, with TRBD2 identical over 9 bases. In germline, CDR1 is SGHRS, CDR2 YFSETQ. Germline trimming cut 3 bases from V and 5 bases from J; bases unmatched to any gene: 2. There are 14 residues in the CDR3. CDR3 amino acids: CASSWTSATGELFF. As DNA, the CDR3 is TGCGCCAGCAGCTGGACTAGCGCTACCGGGGAGCTGTTTTTT.

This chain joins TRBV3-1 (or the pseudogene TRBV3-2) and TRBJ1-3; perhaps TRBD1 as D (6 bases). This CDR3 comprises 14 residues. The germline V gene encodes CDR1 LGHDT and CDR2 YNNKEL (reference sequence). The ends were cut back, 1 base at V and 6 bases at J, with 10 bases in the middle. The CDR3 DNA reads TGTGCCAGCAGCCAAGTGGACAGACAAAACACCATATATTTT. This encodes CASSQVDRQNTIYF.

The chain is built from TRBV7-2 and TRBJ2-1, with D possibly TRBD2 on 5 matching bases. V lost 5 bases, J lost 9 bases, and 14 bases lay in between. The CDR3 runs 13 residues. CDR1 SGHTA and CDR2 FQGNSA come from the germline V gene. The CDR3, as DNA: TGTGCCAGCAGCCAAAACTACGAGGGTGAGCAGTTCTTC. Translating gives CASSQNYEGEQFF. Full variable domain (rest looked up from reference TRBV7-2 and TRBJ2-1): GAGVSQSPSNKVTEKGKDVELRCDPISGHTALYWYRQSLGQGLEFLIYFQGNSAPDKSGLPSDRFSAERTGGSVSTLTIQRTQQEDSAVYLCASSQNYEGEQFFGPGTRLTVL.

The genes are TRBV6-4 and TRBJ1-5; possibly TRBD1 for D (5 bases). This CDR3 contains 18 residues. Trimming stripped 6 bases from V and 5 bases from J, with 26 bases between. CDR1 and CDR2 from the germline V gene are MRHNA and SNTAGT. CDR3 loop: CASRDGTVGEKIHQPQHF. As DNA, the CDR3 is TGTGCCAGCAGAGATGGGACTGTGGGGGAGAAGATCCATCAGCCCCAGCATTTT.

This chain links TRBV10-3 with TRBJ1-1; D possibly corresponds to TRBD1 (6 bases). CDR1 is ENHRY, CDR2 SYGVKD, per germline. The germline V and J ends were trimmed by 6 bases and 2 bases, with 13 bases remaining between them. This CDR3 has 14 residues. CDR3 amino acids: CAIRGAGLNTEAFF. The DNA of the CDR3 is TGTGCCATCAGGGGGGCAGGGCTCAACACTGAAGCTTTCTTT.

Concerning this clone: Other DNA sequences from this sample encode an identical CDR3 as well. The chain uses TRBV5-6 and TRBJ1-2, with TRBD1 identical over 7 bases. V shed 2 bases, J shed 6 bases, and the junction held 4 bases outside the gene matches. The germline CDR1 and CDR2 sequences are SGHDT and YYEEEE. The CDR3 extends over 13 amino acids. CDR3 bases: TGTGCCAGCAGCTTTCGACAGGGAGATGGCTACACCTTC. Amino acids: CASSFRQGDGYTF.

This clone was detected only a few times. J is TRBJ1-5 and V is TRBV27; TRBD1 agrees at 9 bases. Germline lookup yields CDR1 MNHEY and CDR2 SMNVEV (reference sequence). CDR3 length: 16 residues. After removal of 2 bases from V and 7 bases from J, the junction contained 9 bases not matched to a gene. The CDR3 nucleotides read TGTGCCAGCAGTTTAGGGGGGACAGGGAAGGGGCAGCCCCAGCATTTT. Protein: CASSLGGTGKGQPQHF.

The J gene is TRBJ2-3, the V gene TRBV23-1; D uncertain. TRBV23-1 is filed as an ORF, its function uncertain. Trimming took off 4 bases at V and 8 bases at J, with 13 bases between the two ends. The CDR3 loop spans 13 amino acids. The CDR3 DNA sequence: TGCGCCAGCAGTCCTCTAGGTGGTGGTACGCAGTATTTT. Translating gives CASSPLGGGTQYF.

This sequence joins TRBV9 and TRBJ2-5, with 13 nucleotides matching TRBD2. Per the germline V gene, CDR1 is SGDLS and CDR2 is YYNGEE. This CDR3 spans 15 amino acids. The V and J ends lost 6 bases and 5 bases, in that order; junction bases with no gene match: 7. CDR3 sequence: CASTWTSGRGETQYF. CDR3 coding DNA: TGTGCCAGCACCTGGACTAGCGGGAGAGGGGAGACCCAGTACTTC.

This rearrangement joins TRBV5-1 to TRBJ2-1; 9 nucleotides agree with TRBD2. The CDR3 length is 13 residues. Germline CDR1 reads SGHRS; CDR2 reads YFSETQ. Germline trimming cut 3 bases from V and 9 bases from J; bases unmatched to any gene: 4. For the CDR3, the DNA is TGCGCCAGCAGCTCAGCGGGAGGAAGTGAGCAGTTCTTC. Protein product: CASSSAGGSEQFF.

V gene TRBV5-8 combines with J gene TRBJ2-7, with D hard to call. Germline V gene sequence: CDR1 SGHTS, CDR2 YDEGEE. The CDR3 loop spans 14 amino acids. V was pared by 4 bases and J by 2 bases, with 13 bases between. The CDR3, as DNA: TGTGCCAGCAGCCACAACAGATACCCCTACGAGCAGTACTTC. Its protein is CASSHNRYPYEQYF.

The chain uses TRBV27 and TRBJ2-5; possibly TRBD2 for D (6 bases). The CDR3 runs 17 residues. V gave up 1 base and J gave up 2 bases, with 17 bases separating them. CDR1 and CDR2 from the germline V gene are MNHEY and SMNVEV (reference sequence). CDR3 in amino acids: CASSLFVRDGSQETQYF. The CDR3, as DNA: TGTGCCAGCAGTTTATTTGTGCGGGACGGCAGTCAAGAGACCCAGTACTTC.

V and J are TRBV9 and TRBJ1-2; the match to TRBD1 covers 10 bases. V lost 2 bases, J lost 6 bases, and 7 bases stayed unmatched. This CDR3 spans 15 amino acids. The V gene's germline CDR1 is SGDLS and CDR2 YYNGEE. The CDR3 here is CASSVGGQGRDGYTF. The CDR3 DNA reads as TGTGCCAGCAGCGTGGGGGGACAGGGGCGGGATGGCTACACCTTC. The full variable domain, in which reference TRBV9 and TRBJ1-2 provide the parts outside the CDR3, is DSGVTQTPKHLITATGQRVTLRCSPRSGDLSVYWYQQSLDQGLQFLIQYYNGEERAKGNILERFSAQQFPDLHSELNLSSLELGDSALYFCASSVGGQGRDGYTFGSGTRLTVV.

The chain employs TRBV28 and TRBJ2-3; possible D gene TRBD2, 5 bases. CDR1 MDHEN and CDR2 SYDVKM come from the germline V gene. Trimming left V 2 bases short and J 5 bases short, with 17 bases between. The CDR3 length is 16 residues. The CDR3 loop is CASSLIVDLAGDTQYF. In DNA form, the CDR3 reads TGTGCCAGCAGTTTAATTGTGGACCTAGCAGGAGATACGCAGTATTTT.

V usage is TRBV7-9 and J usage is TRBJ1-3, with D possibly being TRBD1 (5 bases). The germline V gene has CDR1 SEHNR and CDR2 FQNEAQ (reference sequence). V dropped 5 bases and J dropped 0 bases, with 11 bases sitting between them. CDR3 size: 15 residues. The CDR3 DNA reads TGTGCCAGCAGCCCCGGGGGGAGCTCTGGAAACACCATATATTTT. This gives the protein CASSPGGSSGNTIYF.

The CDR3 loop reads CASSFAAGGLSYNEQFF. In nucleotides, the CDR3 is TGTGCCAGCAGCTTCGCAGCGGGAGGCCTGTCCTACAATGAGCAGTTCTTC. This chain uses TRBV7-2 with TRBJ2-1; 9 nucleotides agree with TRBD2. The CDR3 covers 17 residues. Germline CDR1 is SGHTA and CDR2 is FQGNSA. V was pared by 3 bases and J by 1 base, with 7 bases of the junction left unmatched.

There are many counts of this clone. Written as DNA, the CDR3 is TGTGCCAGCAGCCAAGATCTGCGGGGGGGCCAAGAGACCCAGTACTTC. Translation: CASSQDLRGGQETQYF. The V and J genes are TRBV3-1 (or the pseudogene TRBV3-2) and TRBJ2-5, with TRBD2 matching 9 bases. The CDR3 extends over 16 amino acids. The junction had 3 bases not matched to a gene; V was cut back by 0 bases and J by 1 base. Germline values: CDR1 LGHDT, CDR2 YNNKEL (reference sequence).

CDR3 region: CASSSEHYEQYF. The CDR3 DNA sequence: TGTGCCAGCAGCTCCGAACACTACGAGCAGTACTTC. V gene TRBV7-9 combines with J gene TRBJ2-7; D ambiguous. Between the trimmed V and J ends, which lost 4 bases and 3 bases, there was a span of 7 bases. The germline CDR1 and CDR2 sequences are SEHNR and FQNEAQ (reference sequence). The CDR3 length is 12 residues.

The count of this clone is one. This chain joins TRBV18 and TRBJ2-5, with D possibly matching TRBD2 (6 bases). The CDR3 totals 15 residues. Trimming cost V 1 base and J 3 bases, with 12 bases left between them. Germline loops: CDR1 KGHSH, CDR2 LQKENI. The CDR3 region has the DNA TGTGCCAGCTCACCACGGTCGGGACTTGAAGAGACCCAGTACTTC. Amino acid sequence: CASSPRSGLEETQYF.

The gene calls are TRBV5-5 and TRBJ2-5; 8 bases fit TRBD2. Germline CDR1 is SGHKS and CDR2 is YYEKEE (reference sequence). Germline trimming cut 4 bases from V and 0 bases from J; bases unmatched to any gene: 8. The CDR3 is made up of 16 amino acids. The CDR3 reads CASSPWPSGHQETQYF. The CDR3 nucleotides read TGTGCCAGCAGCCCGTGGCCTAGCGGGCACCAAGAGACCCAGTACTTC.

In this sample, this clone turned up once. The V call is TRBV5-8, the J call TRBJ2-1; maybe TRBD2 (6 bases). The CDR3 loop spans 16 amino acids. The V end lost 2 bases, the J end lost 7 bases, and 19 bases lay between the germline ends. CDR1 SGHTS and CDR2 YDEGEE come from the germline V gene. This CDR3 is CASSLGAGWRTNEQFF. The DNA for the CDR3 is TGTGCCAGCAGCTTAGGTGCGGGATGGAGGACTAATGAGCAGTTCTTC. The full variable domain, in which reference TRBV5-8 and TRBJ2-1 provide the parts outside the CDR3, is EAGVTQSPTHLIKTRGQQATLRCSPISGHTSVYWYQQALGLGLQFLLWYDEGEERNRGNFPPRFSGRQFPNYSSELNVNALELEDSALYLCASSLGAGWRTNEQFFGPGTRLTVL.

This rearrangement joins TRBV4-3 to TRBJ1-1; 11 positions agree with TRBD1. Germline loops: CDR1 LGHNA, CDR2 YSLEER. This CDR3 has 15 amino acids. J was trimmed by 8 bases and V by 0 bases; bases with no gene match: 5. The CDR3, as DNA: TGCGCCAGCAGCCAAGAGGAGGGACAGGGGGAGGAAGCTTTCTTT. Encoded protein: CASSQEEGQGEEAFF.

The CDR3 reads CASQSGGRTEAFF. The CDR3 DNA reads as TGCGCCAGCCAAAGCGGGGGGAGGACTGAAGCTTTCTTT. The V call is TRBV4-3, the J call TRBJ1-1; a weak D match, TRBD1 (5 bases). Trimming pared 8 bases from V and 5 bases from J, leaving 15 bases between. Germline V CDR1 and CDR2: LGHNA, YSLEER. The CDR3 contains 13 residues.

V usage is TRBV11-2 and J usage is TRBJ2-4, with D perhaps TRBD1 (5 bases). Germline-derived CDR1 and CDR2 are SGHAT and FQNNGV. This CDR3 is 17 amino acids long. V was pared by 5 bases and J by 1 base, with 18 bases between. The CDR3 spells CASSPHVGLNAKNIQYF. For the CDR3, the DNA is TGTGCCAGCAGCCCCCACGTGGGGCTTAATGCCAAAAACATTCAGTACTTC.

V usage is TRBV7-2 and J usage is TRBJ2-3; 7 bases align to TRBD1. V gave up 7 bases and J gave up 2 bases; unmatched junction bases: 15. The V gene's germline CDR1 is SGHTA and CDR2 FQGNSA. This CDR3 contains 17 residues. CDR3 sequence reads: CASTERPTGPPTDTQYF. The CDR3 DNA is TGTGCCAGCACCGAACGACCGACAGGGCCCCCCACAGATACGCAGTATTTT. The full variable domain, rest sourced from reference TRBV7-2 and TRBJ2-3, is GAGVSQSPSNKVTEKGKDVELRCDPISGHTALYWYRQSLGQGLEFLIYFQGNSAPDKSGLPSDRFSAERTGGSVSTLTIQRTQQEDSAVYLCASTERPTGPPTDTQYFGPGTRLTVL.

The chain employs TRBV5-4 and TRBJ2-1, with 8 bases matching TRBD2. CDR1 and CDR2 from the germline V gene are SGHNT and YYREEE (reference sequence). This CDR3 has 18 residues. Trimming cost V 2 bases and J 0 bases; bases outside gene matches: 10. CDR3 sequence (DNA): TGTGCCAGCAGCTTCGGGGGGGTTAGCACGAGCTCCTACAATGAGCAGTTCTTC. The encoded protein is CASSFGGVSTSSYNEQFF.

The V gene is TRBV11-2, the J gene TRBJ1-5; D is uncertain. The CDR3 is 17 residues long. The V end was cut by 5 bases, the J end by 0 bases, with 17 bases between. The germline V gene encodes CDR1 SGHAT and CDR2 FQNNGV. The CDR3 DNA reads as TGTGCCAGCAGCCCAGGTCTCGCTTTTCCTAGCAATCAGCCCCAGCATTTT. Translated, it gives CASSPGLAFPSNQPQHF.

In DNA form, the CDR3 reads TGTGCCAGCAGCGTAGGAATTAGCGGGAACACCGGGGAGCTGTTTTTT. Translation: CASSVGISGNTGELFF. The chain uses TRBV9 and TRBJ2-2, with a possible D match to TRBD2 (6 bases). Trimming removed 0 bases at V and 1 base at J, with 10 bases between. CDR3 size: 16 residues. Germline CDR1 is SGDLS and CDR2 is YYNGEE.

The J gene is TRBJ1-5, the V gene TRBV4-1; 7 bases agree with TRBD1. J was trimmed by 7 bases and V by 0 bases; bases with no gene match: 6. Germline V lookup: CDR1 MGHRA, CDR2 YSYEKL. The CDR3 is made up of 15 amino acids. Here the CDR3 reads CASSQEATGRQPQHF. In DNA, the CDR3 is TGCGCCAGCAGCCAAGAGGCGACAGGGCGACAGCCCCAGCATTTT.

CDR3: CASSPPVRGTQYF. CDR3 in DNA: TGTGCCAGCAGCCCCCCCGTCCGCGGGACCCAGTACTTC. The V and J genes are TRBV28 and TRBJ2-5; unclear D gene. The germline V and J ends were trimmed by 6 bases and 7 bases, with 15 bases remaining between them. CDR3 length equals 13 residues. The germline V gene has CDR1 MDHEN and CDR2 SYDVKM.